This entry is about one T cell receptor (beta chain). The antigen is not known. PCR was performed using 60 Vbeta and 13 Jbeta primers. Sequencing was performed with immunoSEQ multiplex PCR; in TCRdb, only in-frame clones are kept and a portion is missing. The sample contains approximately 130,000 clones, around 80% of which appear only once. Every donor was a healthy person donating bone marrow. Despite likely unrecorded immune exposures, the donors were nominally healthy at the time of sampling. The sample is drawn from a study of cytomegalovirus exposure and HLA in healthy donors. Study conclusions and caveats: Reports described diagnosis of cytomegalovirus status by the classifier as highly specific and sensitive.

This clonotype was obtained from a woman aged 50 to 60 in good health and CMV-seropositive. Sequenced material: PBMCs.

The CDR3 region is CASSLATSRTDTQYF. The CDR3, as DNA: TGCGCCAGCAGCTTGGCCACTAGCCGCACAGATACGCAGTATTTT. The chain joins TRBV5-1 to TRBJ2-3; tentatively, D is TRBD2 (6 bases). Germline CDR1 SGHRS, CDR2 YFSETQ. Trimming removed 0 bases at V and 1 base at J, with 9 bases between. The CDR3 runs to 15 residues.